Each of the 7 T cell receptor beta chains below was sequenced from the same sample in a study of T cell repertoires in cytomegalovirus infection. A single record per CDR3 protein comes from TCRdb applying MiXCR to the reads. The table has about 180,000 distinct CDR3 sequences, approximately 15% seen once; the top ten hold roughly 27%. The sequenced sample was PBMCs. The receptors were gathered from a human donor in good health (CMV status not recorded). Some clones in this sample may be carry-over from other donors' samples.

The chain links TRBV30 to TRBJ1-3, with TRBD1 identical over 7 bases. Germline loops: CDR1 GTSNPN, CDR2 SVGIG (reference sequence). V was clipped by 2 bases and J by 2 bases; unmatched bases: 9. CDR3 size: 16 residues. The CDR3 DNA sequence: TGTGCCTGGAGTCCCCGACAGGGAAGCACTGGAAACACCATATATTTT. Amino acids: CAWSPRQGSTGNTIYF.

There are many counts of this clonotype. V and J are TRBV11-2 and TRBJ2-5; 7 nucleotides align to TRBD1. The V gene's germline CDR1 is SGHAT and CDR2 FQNNGV. CDR3 length: 16 residues. Trimming removed 1 base from V and 5 bases from J; junction bases left unmatched: 10. CDR3 coding DNA: TGTGCCAGCAGCTTAGCCCGGACAGGCCCTGGGGAGACCCAGTACTTC. Translating gives CASSLARTGPGETQYF. Complete variable domain (other parts from reference TRBV11-2 and TRBJ2-5): EAGVAQSPRYKIIEKRQSVAFWCNPISGHATLYWYQQILGQGPKLLIQFQNNGVVDDSQLPKDRFSAERLKGVDSTLKIQPAKLEDSAVYLCASSLARTGPGETQYFGPGTRLLVL.

This clonotype was seen a handful of times. The V gene is TRBV7-2, the J gene TRBJ2-2; D uncertain. Trimming left V 5 bases short and J 3 bases short, with 4 bases between. Germline CDR1 reads SGHTA; CDR2 reads FQGNSA. The CDR3 has 12 amino acids. CDR3 amino acids: CASSVYTGELFF. In DNA, the CDR3 is TGTGCCAGCAGCGTATACACCGGGGAGCTGTTTTTT.

This clonotype has only a few counts. The V and J genes are TRBV5-1 and TRBJ1-5, with D perhaps TRBD1 (6 bases). Germline values: CDR1 SGHRS, CDR2 YFSETQ. CDR3 length: 15 residues. Trimming took off 4 bases at V and 5 bases at J, with 16 bases between the two ends. DNA of the CDR3: TGCGCCAGCAGCGAGAGGGGGGGGATCGATCAGCCCCAGCATTTT. This codes for CASSERGGIDQPQHF.

With regard to this clonotype: A much larger clone sits a single nucleotide away, making a read error possible. The chain uses TRBV6-6 and TRBJ2-1; TRBD1 matches at 8 bases. The CDR3 spans 15 residues. Unmatched junction bases numbered 12, after V lost 6 bases and J lost 8 bases. From germline, CDR1 is MNHNY and CDR2 SVGAGI (reference sequence). The CDR3 region has the DNA TGTGCCAGCAGCTACCCCGAACAGGGGGTATATGAGCAGTTCTTC. Its translation is CASSYPEQGVYEQFF.

This clonotype was seen ten or more times. The chain links TRBV7-2 to TRBJ1-3; 8 nucleotides match TRBD1. Germline values: CDR1 SGHTA, CDR2 FQGNSA. The length of the CDR3 is 15 residues. The V gene end was trimmed by 5 bases and the J gene end by 4 bases; junction bases not matched to a gene: 7. The CDR3 is CASSLDRGRGNTIYF. CDR3 nucleotide sequence: TGTGCCAGCAGCCTCGACAGGGGTAGAGGAAACACCATATATTTT.

This clonotype turned up a few times. V is TRBV7-9 and J is TRBJ1-1; 7 nucleotides align to TRBD1. CDR1 SEHNR and CDR2 FQNEAQ come from the germline V gene (reference sequence). This CDR3 has 14 amino acids. With V trimmed by 6 bases and J by 1 base, 5 bases remained unmatched. CDR3 loop: CASRPGTANTEAFF. CDR3 bases: TGTGCCAGCAGACCCGGGACAGCGAACACTGAAGCTTTCTTT.